This TCR beta chain is drawn from a study of blood T cell repertoires in COVID-19. As for the study in general: There were acute and convalescent COVID-19 samples, and they came from the United States, Italy and Spain. PBMCs, B-cell-depleted T cells, or T cells were the source of the cDNA or gDNA that made up the material.

Methods used by the authors: It was from reference gene primer amplification that nucleated cell counts were estimated. This table comes from immunoSEQ multiplex PCR, and its TCRdb copy is limited to in-frame clones, with some not included. From that table come the V and J calls and clone size; the DNA was used to work out D and trimming. The sample has some 300,000 clones; 85% to 90% are singletons. The CDR3 contains 11 residues. With 5 bases removed from V and 6 bases from J, the gap between germline ends came to 4 bases. Germline lookup yields CDR1 MNHEY and CDR2 SVGEGT. Seattle's cohort entered during active infection and was followed longitudinally.

Sequences were obtained from peripheral blood. The sequence was obtained from a woman between 50 and 59 years old with COVID-19, enrolled during active disease. The chain employs TRBV6-2 or TRBV6-3 and TRBJ2-2; D call uncertain. This chain's CDR3 is CASSTAGELFF. The CDR3 coding sequence is TGTGCCAGCAGTACGGCCGGGGAGCTGTTTTTT.